Following are 2 T cell receptor beta chains from one sample sequenced in a study of blood T cell repertoires in COVID-19 (dated by TCRdb to about 2020). The library was built by means of the immunoSEQ multiplex PCR assay. In TCRdb, the immuneACCESS table is reduced to in-frame sequences with V and J assigned. These tables do not hold every clone; where another copy was compared, an unresolved V gene accounts for under half, and the others remain unexplained. The sample yields over 120,000 clones; 84% were counted once. The ten largest clones represent approximately 4.6% of the sample. The sample comprised peripheral blood. The receptor source for this set is a human donor in a cohort sampled during active COVID-19.

This chain joins TRBV4-1 and TRBJ1-1; no reliable D call. From germline, CDR1 is MGHRA and CDR2 YSYEKL. The V gene lost 1 base and the J gene lost 4 bases, with 22 bases spanning the gap. The CDR3 has 18 residues. CDR3 sequence reads: CASSQARIGGGSGTEAFF. In nucleotides, the CDR3 is TGCGCCAGCAGCCAAGCCCGGATCGGCGGAGGGAGCGGCACTGAAGCTTTCTTT.

The chain employs TRBV5-1 and TRBJ2-7; 12 positions agree with TRBD1. The germline V gene encodes CDR1 SGHRS and CDR2 YFSETQ. The CDR3 has 19 residues. With 4 bases clipped from V and 0 bases from J, the junction kept 14 bases outside the gene matches. The CDR3, as DNA: TGCGCCAGCAGCCTCAGGGGACAGGGGGCCTCCTTAGGCTCCTACGAGCAGTACTTC. This codes for CASSLRGQGASLGSYEQYF.